Shown below are 18 T cell receptor beta chains from a single sample sequenced in a study of T cells in Graves' hyperthyroidism and ophthalmopathy. Using RNA transcripts as the source, TCR beta CDR3 regions were amplified. Primed by the HTBI set, a first-round RT-PCR was run on the TCR CDR3. A single record per CDR3 protein comes from TCRdb applying MiXCR to the multiplex PCR reads. The sample lists approximately 600,000 distinct CDR3 sequences, 14% occurring once. Sequences were obtained from blood. The source of these receptors is a woman in her late teens or twenties with Graves' ophthalmopathy.

This clonotype has more than one count but fewer than ten. One junction end disagrees with the germline gene, perhaps due to a read error. This chain uses TRBV5-1 with TRBJ2-1, with D perhaps TRBD1 (6 bases). The CDR3 is made up of 15 amino acids. Germline V lookup: CDR1 SGHRS, CDR2 YFSETQ. In nucleotides, the CDR3 is TGCGCCAACAGCTTGGGGGCGGGCTCCTACAATGAGCAGTTCTTC. It codes for CANSLGAGSYNEQFF. The entire variable domain, with the rest obtained from reference TRBV5-1 and TRBJ2-1, is as follows: KAGVTQTPRYLIKTRGQQVTLSCSPISGHRSVSWYQQTPGQGLQFLFEYFSETQRNKGNFPGRFSGRQFSNSRSEMNVSTLELGDSALYLCANSLGAGSYNEQFFGPGTRLTVL.

This clonotype was observed a handful of times. This chain joins TRBV28 and TRBJ2-7; 8 bases are shared with TRBD2. J was trimmed by 3 bases and V by 5 bases; bases with no gene match: 15. This CDR3 is built from 17 residues. Germline V CDR1 and CDR2: MDHEN, SYDVKM. CDR3 residues: CASSPTPGLGNVYEQYF. As DNA, the CDR3 is TGTGCCAGCAGTCCCACTCCGGGACTAGGAAACGTCTACGAGCAGTACTTC.

This rearrangement joins TRBV7-3 to TRBJ2-1; TRBD1 matches 7 bases. CDR1 is SGHTA and CDR2 is FQGTGA in the germline V gene. V dropped 2 bases and J dropped 6; count of bases not matched to a gene: 7. The CDR3 has 15 amino acids. CDR3 protein: CASSLEGQPPNEQFF. CDR3 nucleotides: TGTGCCAGCAGCTTAGAGGGACAGCCCCCCAATGAGCAGTTCTTC.

In this sample, this clonotype turned up a few times. The V call is TRBV10-3, the J call TRBJ1-4; D might be TRBD1 (5 bases). Trimming cost V 1 base and J 0 bases, with 9 bases left between them. The germline V gene encodes CDR1 ENHRY and CDR2 SYGVKD. This CDR3 has 16 residues. CDR3 sequence (DNA): TGTGCCATCAGTGAGTTCGGAGGGGCAACTAATGAAAAACTGTTTTTT. This sequence encodes CAISEFGGATNEKLFF.

The sample holds many counts of this clonotype. This sequence joins TRBV6-2 or TRBV6-3 and TRBJ2-7; 9 bases are a match to TRBD2. There are 14 residues in the CDR3. Germline V gene lookup returns CDR1 MNHEY and CDR2 SVGEGT. Germline trimming cut 4 bases from V and 7 bases from J; bases unmatched to any gene: 8. In DNA, the CDR3 is TGTGCCAGCAGTTCCGGGACTAGCTGGCGGGAGCAGTACTTC. Translated, it gives CASSSGTSWREQYF.

This clonotype has ten or more counts. This chain links TRBV7-2 with TRBJ2-1; D not resolved. V lost 11 bases and J lost 5, with 4 bases in between. Germline assignment: CDR1 SGHTA and CDR2 FQGNSA. This CDR3 contains 9 residues. Here the CDR3 DNA reads TGTGCCGGGGACAATGAGCAGTTCTTC. Translation: CAGDNEQFF.

This clonotype was counted many times. The chain links TRBV28 to TRBJ2-7; 9 bases fit TRBD1. In germline, CDR1 is MDHEN, CDR2 SYDVKM. J lost 4 bases, V lost 6 bases, and 7 bases had no gene match. This CDR3 comprises 14 residues. The CDR3 protein is CASSRDREAYEQYF. Written as DNA, the CDR3 is TGTGCCAGCAGCCGGGACAGGGAAGCTTACGAGCAGTACTTC.

Many counts were recorded for this clonotype. The gene calls are TRBV27 and TRBJ2-6; D not resolved. The CDR3 consists of 13 residues. Germline V gives CDR1 MNHEY, CDR2 SMNVEV (reference sequence). Between the trimmed V and J ends, which lost 8 bases and 0 bases, there was a span of 5 bases. CDR3 sequence (DNA): TGTGCCAGCTATAGCTCTGGGGCCAACGTCCTGACTTTC. Translated, it gives CASYSSGANVLTF.

This clonotype appeared many times. The chain links TRBV27 to TRBJ2-7; either TRBD1 or TRBD2 may supply D (5 bases each). CDR3 length equals 14 residues. V dropped 5 bases and J dropped 2 bases, with 13 bases sitting between them. Germline CDR1 and CDR2: MNHEY and SMNVEV (reference sequence). The CDR3 loop is CASSHRGAAYEQYF. Written as DNA, the CDR3 is TGTGCCAGCAGTCACCGAGGGGCCGCCTACGAGCAGTACTTC.

Only a few counts were recorded for this clonotype. This rearrangement joins TRBV15 to TRBJ1-4; 7 nucleotides align to TRBD1. This CDR3 region has 15 residues. Germline trimming cut 0 bases from V and 5 bases from J; bases unmatched to any gene: 3. Germline V gene data show CDR1 as LNHNV and CDR2 as YYDKDF (reference sequence). The CDR3 reads CATSRDMDRNEKLFF. The DNA for the CDR3 is TGTGCCACCAGCAGAGATATGGACAGGAATGAAAAACTGTTTTTT. Full variable domain (missing parts from reference TRBV15 and TRBJ1-4): DAMVIQNPRYQVTQFGKPVTLSCSQTLNHNVMYWYQQKSSQAPKLLFHYYDKDFNNEADTPDNFQSRRPNTSFCFLDIRSPGLGDTAMYLCATSRDMDRNEKLFFGSGTQLSVL.

This clonotype was seen only a few times. This could be a read error, since a much larger clone is one nucleotide away. V and J are TRBV2 and TRBJ1-2; D not certain. This CDR3 is 13 amino acids long. Germline lookup yields CDR1 SNHLY and CDR2 FYNNEI. The ends were cut back, 8 bases at V and 4 bases at J, with 14 bases in the middle. The CDR3 DNA sequence: TGTGCCAGCTTCAAACACCCTAGCTATGGCTACACCTTC. This gives the protein CASFKHPSYGYTF.

This clonotype has a count of ten or more. The chain carries TRBV18 and TRBJ2-7; D unresolved. This CDR3 comprises 15 residues. The V gene's germline CDR1 is KGHSH and CDR2 LQKENI. V lost 2 bases, J lost 3 bases, and 14 bases lay in between. The CDR3 DNA reads as TGTGCCAGCTCACCATCGACGGGCTCGAACTACGAGCAGTACTTC. Translating it yields CASSPSTGSNYEQYF.

This clonotype was found many times. The chain joins TRBV27 to TRBJ1-2; maybe TRBD1 (6 bases). CDR3 length equals 15 residues. Between the trimmed V and J ends, which lost 3 bases and 2 bases, there was a span of 13 bases. CDR1 is MNHEY, CDR2 SMNVEV, per germline (reference sequence). The CDR3 bases are TGTGCCAGCAGTTTGCAGGGGACCCTCAACTATGGCTACACCTTC. Translation gives CASSLQGTLNYGYTF.

Many counts were recorded for this clonotype. The chain employs TRBV29-1 and TRBJ1-1, with 10 positions matching TRBD1. Germline CDR1 is SQVTM and CDR2 is ANQGSEA. This CDR3 contains 15 residues. V gave up 6 bases and J gave up 3 bases; unmatched junction bases: 10. The CDR3 region has the DNA TGCAGCGTGTCCGGGACAGGGGCCTTGGACACTGAAGCTTTCTTT. As protein: CSVSGTGALDTEAFF.

There are many counts of this clonotype. The chain recombines TRBV27 with TRBJ1-2; D is unclear. The V gene's germline CDR1 is MNHEY and CDR2 SMNVEV (reference sequence). The CDR3 length is 14 residues. Trimming removed 2 bases at V and 4 bases at J, with 11 bases between. The DNA of the CDR3 is TGTGCCAGCAGTTTACTGCCCAGCAGCTATGGCTACACCTTC. It codes for CASSLLPSSYGYTF.

This clonotype showed up many times. V usage is TRBV28 and J usage is TRBJ1-2; no definite D call. Trimming removed 6 bases from V and 4 bases from J, with 6 bases in between. The CDR3 is made up of 11 amino acids. Looked up from germline, CDR1 is MDHEN and CDR2 is SYDVKM. Written as DNA, the CDR3 is TGTGCCAGCAGCTTACGCTATGGCTACACCTTC. Its translation is CASSLRYGYTF.

The chain joins TRBV30 to TRBJ1-4; D ambiguous. This CDR3 region has 16 residues. Germline values: CDR1 GTSNPN, CDR2 SVGIG (reference sequence). V dropped 2 bases and J dropped 0 bases, with 13 bases sitting between them. This chain's CDR3 is CAWSREVVATNEKLFF. The CDR3 bases are TGTGCCTGGAGTAGGGAGGTGGTTGCAACTAATGAAAAACTGTTTTTT.

This clonotype was seen many times. The V and J genes are TRBV28 and TRBJ2-7, with a tentative D call TRBD1 (6 bases). With 4 bases removed from V and 7 bases from J, the gap between germline ends came to 11 bases. This CDR3 has 12 amino acids. Germline V CDR1 and CDR2: MDHEN, SYDVKM. CDR3 sequence: CASSYGGREQYF. DNA for the CDR3: TGTGCCAGCAGTTATGGGGGCCGGGAGCAGTACTTC.